Listed here are 4 T cell receptor beta chains from one sample, sequenced in a study of T cell clusters in autoimmune cytopenias. Roughly 38,000 genome equivalents of blood DNA were amplified for TRB. One tube held mixed TRB-A and TRB-B primer pools for touch-down PCR. TCRdb reanalyzed the multiplex PCR reads, giving one entry per CDR3 protein sequence and no DNA. The sample's table shows about 3,000 distinct CDR3 sequences. Input material: peripheral blood. All receptors come from a human donor with an autoimmune cytopenia or autoimmune hepatitis (not recorded which).

This clonotype is deemed medium-sized (0.01 to 0.1%) by its frequency. The rearrangement joins TRBV6-1 to TRBJ2-5; TCRdb designates TRBD1, a call that cannot be tested without DNA. Germline V gene data show CDR1 as MNHNS and CDR2 as SASEGT. The CDR3 is 14 amino acids. CDR3 residues: CASLDRAYQETQYF.

This clonotype is deemed medium-sized by its frequency. The chain couples TRBV18 to TRBJ2-3; the TCRdb D gene call, TRBD1, has no DNA to confirm it. Germline CDR1 is KGHSH and CDR2 is LQKENI. The CDR3 consists of 15 residues. Here the CDR3 reads CASSPNLGGLDTQYF.

This clonotype shows up as medium-sized by frequency. The V gene is TRBV7-6, the J gene TRBJ2-3; lacking DNA, the TRBD1 call made by TCRdb goes unchecked. The CDR3 covers 16 residues. The germline V gene encodes CDR1 SGHVS and CDR2 FNYEAQ. The CDR3 is CASSLEGRRRTDTQYF.

The V and J genes are TRBV28 and TRBJ1-2; TCRdb reports TRBD1, a call that lacks DNA to check it against. Germline lookup yields CDR1 MDHEN and CDR2 SYDVKM. This CDR3 is built from 17 residues. The CDR3 is CASSRTGGSLGTYGYTF.